Below, 9 T cell receptor beta chains from the same sample are listed, as sequenced in a study of regulatory T cells in long-lasting Graves disease. Time point: newly diagnosed GD, antithyroid drugs for less than 3 months. From RNA extracted from PBMCs, the TCR library was made. Arm-PCR of CDR3 regions and iRepertoire HTBI primers were the basis on which TCR beta libraries were built. TCRdb redid the calling of the multiplex PCR reads with MiXCR, one entry per CDR3 protein. The data contain 580,000 or so distinct CDR3 sequences, about 16% of them seen just once; the ten biggest clones take up about 11%. This sample was also put to use in a study of T cells in Graves' hyperthyroidism and ophthalmopathy.

Sample: peripheral blood mononuclear cells (PBMCs), taken at new diagnosis, from a patient treated with antithyroid drugs. Receptors originate from a young man with Graves disease.

This clonotype was found once. This rearrangement joins TRBV4-1 to TRBJ1-5; possibly TRBD1 for D (5 bases). CDR3 length: 16 amino acids. V shed 1 base and J shed 6 bases, with 16 bases lying between them. The germline V gene has CDR1 MGHRA and CDR2 YSYEKL. The chain's CDR3 is CASSQAGSSVRQPQHF. Here the CDR3 DNA reads TGCGCCAGCAGCCAAGCAGGGTCATCGGTTCGTCAGCCCCAGCATTTT.

This clonotype was picked up many times. V and J are TRBV2 and TRBJ2-5; D unclear. The CDR3 runs 12 residues. V was pared by 6 bases and J by 5 bases, with 10 bases between. Germline CDR1 and CDR2: SNHLY and FYNNEI. CDR3 sequence (DNA): TGTGCCAGCAGCGCCGTGGTGGAGACCCAGTACTTC. It codes for CASSAVVETQYF.

The V and J genes are TRBV14 and TRBJ2-2, with 8 bases identical to TRBD1. CDR3 length: 18 residues. Germline V gene lookup returns CDR1 SGHDN and CDR2 FVKESK. V lost 4 bases, J lost 6 bases, and 16 bases stayed unmatched. CDR3 protein: CASSRVPPTGGPSGELFF. The CDR3 region has the DNA TGTGCCAGCAGCCGCGTCCCGCCCACAGGGGGTCCTTCCGGGGAGCTGTTTTTT.

This clonotype showed up just once. V usage is TRBV12-3 or TRBV12-4 and J usage is TRBJ2-7, with 14 bases identical to TRBD2. V lost 5 bases, J lost 4 bases, and 10 bases stayed unmatched. The length of the CDR3 is 17 residues. The CDR3 region has the DNA TGTGCCAGCAGTCCCCTGGGACTAGCGGGAGATTATTACGAGCAGTACTTC. Residues: CASSPLGLAGDYYEQYF.

This clonotype was seen only a few times. The rearrangement uses TRBV28 and TRBJ2-7; D gene uncertain. Germline CDR1 MDHEN, CDR2 SYDVKM. V shed 6 bases and J shed 3 bases, with 15 bases lying between them. The CDR3 covers 14 residues. Here the CDR3 reads CASSPGPRNYEQYF. CDR3 nucleotide sequence: TGTGCCAGCAGCCCCGGCCCGAGGAACTACGAGCAGTACTTC.

Details on this clonotype: A much larger clone is a single base away; this may be a read error. V is TRBV7-2 and J is TRBJ2-7; 7 positions agree with TRBD2. The CDR3 loop spans 16 amino acids. V was pared by 3 bases and J by 3 bases, with 11 bases of the junction left unmatched. The germline gives CDR1 SGHTA, CDR2 FQGNSA. The CDR3 here is CASSFPLRDYYYEQYF. The CDR3 region has the DNA TGTGCCAGCAGCTTTCCCCTCCGGGACTACTACTACGAGCAGTACTTC. Complete variable domain (other parts from reference TRBV7-2 and TRBJ2-7): GAGVSQSPSNKVTEKGKDVELRCDPISGHTALYWYRQSLGQGLEFLIYFQGNSAPDKSGLPSDRFSAERTGGSVSTLTIQRTQQEDSAVYLCASSFPLRDYYYEQYFGPGTRLTVT.

Only a few counts were recorded for this clonotype. The gene calls are TRBV20-1 and TRBJ2-7; 8 positions agree with TRBD1. The germline gives CDR1 DFQATT, CDR2 SNEGSKA (reference sequence). V was pared by 3 bases and J by 0 bases, with 4 bases of the junction left unmatched. The CDR3 is 14 residues long. The CDR3 loop is CSARAGGSSYEQYF. In nucleotides, the CDR3 is TGCAGTGCTAGGGCAGGGGGCAGCTCCTACGAGCAGTACTTC.

This clonotype was recorded many times. V is TRBV18 and J is TRBJ2-5; D gene unclear. Trimming cost V 8 bases and J 7 bases, with 11 bases left between them. The CDR3 is 11 residues long. Germline lookup yields CDR1 KGHSH and CDR2 LQKENI. The chain's CDR3 is CASPSRRTQYF. CDR3 bases: TGTGCCAGCCCATCAAGGAGGACCCAGTACTTC.

The genes are TRBV20-1 and TRBJ1-1, with D possibly matching TRBD1 (5 bases). V shed 4 bases and J shed 5 bases, with 14 bases lying between them. The CDR3 is 13 residues long. Germline CDR1 is DFQATT and CDR2 is SNEGSKA (reference sequence). The CDR3 sequence: CSATPGAGTEAFF. The DNA of the CDR3 is TGCAGTGCTACCCCCGGGGCAGGGACTGAAGCTTTCTTT.